The 8 T cell receptor beta chains reported below all come from one sample, sequenced in a study of low-dose radiotherapy and immunotherapy resistance in tumors. Documented time point: before trial treatment. TRAV- and TRBV-specific primers were used for first-strand cDNA, which covered alpha and beta chains. TCR amplification involved 20 to 25 PCR cycles with a constant-region primer and V-primer adapter. TCRdb analysed the reads with MiXCR anew, one entry per CDR3 protein. This table has 65,000 to 95,000 distinct CDR3 sequences, 18% appearing once. The source material was PBMCs, sampled before treatment. The receptors were sampled from a male donor with prostate cancer.

This clonotype was detected ten times or more. The chain couples TRBV20-1 to TRBJ2-5; 14 nucleotides match TRBD2. The CDR3 is 19 residues long. Germline-derived CDR1 and CDR2 are DFQATT and SNEGSKA (reference sequence). The V gene end was trimmed by 6 bases and the J gene end by 5 bases; junction bases not matched to a gene: 20. For the CDR3, the DNA is TGCAGTGCGGTGAAAGATAAAAGGACTAGCGGGGGGCTTTCGGAGACCCAGTACTTC. Amino acids: CSAVKDKRTSGGLSETQYF.

This clonotype showed up many times. V gene TRBV6-5 combines with J gene TRBJ2-3, with D unclear. V gave up 11 bases and J gave up 0 bases, with 15 bases separating them. This CDR3 has 14 residues. From germline, CDR1 is MNHEY and CDR2 SVGAGI. In DNA, the CDR3 is TGTGCCCACGCCGCGGCCGAGAGCACAGATACGCAGTATTTT. Encoded protein: CAHAAAESTDTQYF.

This clonotype was observed many times. V gene TRBV7-2 combines with J gene TRBJ2-7; the D gene is possibly TRBD1 (5 bases). The V end was cut by 2 bases, the J end by 3 bases, with 11 bases between. The CDR3 sequence is 14 residues long. From germline, CDR1 is SGHTA and CDR2 FQGNSA. The CDR3 nucleotides read TGTGCCAGCAGCTTATCTGGGGCTATCTACGAGCAGTACTTC. Its protein is CASSLSGAIYEQYF. The full variable domain, its missing parts supplied by reference TRBV7-2 and TRBJ2-7, is GAGVSQSPSNKVTEKGKDVELRCDPISGHTALYWYRQSLGQGLEFLIYFQGNSAPDKSGLPSDRFSAERTGGSVSTLTIQRTQQEDSAVYLCASSLSGAIYEQYFGPGTRLTVT.

This clonotype was counted a few times. The J gene is TRBJ2-3, the V gene TRBV6-2 or TRBV6-3; D not certain. The length of the CDR3 is 14 residues. Germline loops: CDR1 MNHEY, CDR2 SVGEGT. Trimming cost V 0 bases and J 3 bases, with 7 bases left between them. CDR3 nucleotides: TGTGCCAGCAGTTACTCGAGAGCAACAGATACGCAGTATTTT. As protein: CASSYSRATDTQYF.

A remark on this clonotype: A far more abundant clone sits one base away, making this likely a read error. The chain is built from TRBV5-3 and TRBJ1-2; D gene unclear. TRBV5-3 is classed as an ORF, of uncertain function. The V gene lost 8 bases and the J gene lost 4 bases, with 9 bases spanning the gap. The CDR3 extends over 11 amino acids. Here the CDR3 DNA reads TGTGCCAGCAGCGCTAGCTATGGCTACACCTTC. It codes for CASSASYGYTF.

As regards this clonotype: It differs at one base from a far larger clone, so likely a read error. The genes are TRBV5-1 and TRBJ2-5; TRBD1 aligns across 11 bases. The germline V gene has CDR1 SGHRS and CDR2 YFSETQ. The CDR3 runs to 15 residues. J gave up 11 bases and V 7 bases, and 16 bases lay outside the gene matches. As DNA, the CDR3 is TGCGCCAGCGGACAGGGGGCGAGCTCCTACAATGAGCAGTACTTC. This sequence encodes CASGQGASSYNEQYF. The whole variable domain, filled in from reference TRBV5-1 and TRBJ2-5, reads KAGVTQTPRYLIKTRGQQVTLSCSPISGHRSVSWYQQTPGQGLQFLFEYFSETQRNKGNFPGRFSGRQFSNSRSEMNVSTLELGDSALYLCASGQGASSYNEQYFGPGTRLLVL.

In its sample, this clonotype was seen many times. The V call is TRBV11-3, the J call TRBJ2-4; D is possibly TRBD2 (6 bases). Trimming cost V 1 base and J 9 bases, with 10 bases left between them. Germline values: CDR1 SGHNT, CDR2 YENEEA. This CDR3 spans 13 amino acids. CDR3 region: CASSLGRGAIQYF. The CDR3 DNA follows: TGTGCCAGCAGCTTAGGGAGGGGAGCCATTCAGTACTTC.

As regards this clonotype: A far larger clone is only one base removed, so a read error is likely. The J gene is TRBJ2-5, the V gene TRBV6-2 or TRBV6-3; 8 bases match TRBD1. After removal of 5 bases from V and 2 bases from J, the junction contained 1 base not matched to a gene. The germline V gene has CDR1 MNHEY and CDR2 SVGEGT. The CDR3 totals 13 residues. CDR3 nucleotides: TGTGCCAGCAGTCGACAGGGGCAAGAGACCCAGTACTTC. It codes for CASSRQGQETQYF.